What follows are 21 T cell receptor beta chains derived from one specimen sequenced in a study of blood T cells in healthy people across ages. A second PCR of 7 to 11 cycles used a sample-barcoded 5' primer and a J-beta primer mix. Each CDR3 protein gets one entry after TCRdb re-called the 5' RACE reads with MiXCR. The sample comprises some 670,000 distinct CDR3 sequences, 40% to 65% of which are singletons, and approximately 12% rests with the top ten. The sequenced sample consisted of blood. The origin of the receptors is a woman of 80 years or more in good health.

V usage is TRBV12-3 or TRBV12-4 and J usage is TRBJ2-7; perhaps TRBD2 as D (5 bases). V lost 4 bases and J lost 6, with 7 bases in between. The CDR3 runs 11 residues. CDR3 in amino acids: CASSYRGEQYF. As DNA, the CDR3 is TGTGCCAGCAGTTATCGGGGCGAGCAGTACTTC.

The chain joins TRBV12-3 or TRBV12-4 to TRBJ2-7; TRBD2 might be the D (7 bases). The V and J ends lost 1 base and 2 bases respectively, with 12 bases between them. The CDR3 spans 15 residues. This chain's CDR3 is CASSLGGGGPYEQYF. Here the CDR3 DNA reads TGTGCCAGCAGTTTAGGCGGGGGCGGTCCCTACGAGCAGTACTTC.

The chain recombines TRBV6-5 with TRBJ1-6; D gene uncertain. The CDR3 totals 15 residues. The V gene lost 7 bases and the J gene lost 8 bases, with 18 bases spanning the gap. The germline V gene has CDR1 MNHEY and CDR2 SVGAGI. The CDR3 spells CASKPLGRRDSPLHF. The CDR3 DNA is TGTGCCAGCAAACCCCTCGGCAGGAGGGATTCACCCCTCCACTTT.

The V and J genes are TRBV29-1 and TRBJ2-3; possibly TRBD2 for D (6 bases). The CDR3 runs to 14 residues. With 3 bases removed from V and 2 bases from J, the gap between germline ends came to 12 bases. Germline V gene lookup returns CDR1 SQVTM and CDR2 ANQGSEA. CDR3 sequence reads: CSVEEGPPTDTQYF. CDR3 sequence (DNA): TGCAGCGTTGAGGAGGGACCCCCCACAGATACGCAGTATTTT.

This chain uses TRBV5-1 with TRBJ2-3; 8 positions agree with TRBD2. Trimming cost V 7 bases and J 3 bases; bases outside gene matches: 7. The CDR3 spans 14 residues. Germline V gene lookup returns CDR1 SGHRS and CDR2 YFSETQ. Written as DNA, the CDR3 is TGCGCCAGCGGTGGCGGGGGGCCAACAGATACGCAGTATTTT. Residues: CASGGGGPTDTQYF.

This clonotype was counted between two and nine times. The chain carries TRBV2 and TRBJ1-1, with no clear D. V was trimmed by 4 bases and J by 0 bases, leaving 9 bases between them. The CDR3 consists of 14 residues. Germline V lookup: CDR1 SNHLY, CDR2 FYNNEI. CDR3 in amino acids: CASSVAEMNTEAFF. The CDR3 nucleotides are TGTGCCAGCAGTGTAGCGGAAATGAACACTGAAGCTTTCTTT.

CDR3 loop: CSAREASLIAGVYEQYF. CDR3 coding DNA: TGCAGTGCTAGAGAAGCTAGCCTAATAGCGGGAGTCTACGAGCAGTACTTC. The genes are TRBV20-1 and TRBJ2-7; 9 positions agree with TRBD2. After removal of 0 bases from V and 3 bases from J, the junction contained 12 bases not matched to a gene. The CDR3 covers 17 residues. From germline, CDR1 is DFQATT and CDR2 SNEGSKA (reference sequence).

The chain uses TRBV20-1 and TRBJ2-3; tentative D call: TRBD1 (5 bases). This CDR3 region has 13 residues. CDR1 is DFQATT, CDR2 SNEGSKA, per germline (reference sequence). Trimming pared 3 bases from V and 0 bases from J, leaving 7 bases between. The CDR3 region has the DNA TGCAGTGCTAGTCAGGGCAGCACAGATACGCAGTATTTT. Translating it yields CSASQGSTDTQYF.

This clonotype was counted ten times or more. Here the CDR3 DNA reads TGTGCCAGCAGGGGACAGTTATATGGCTACACCTTC. It translates to CASRGQLYGYTF. This sequence joins TRBV6-5 and TRBJ1-2, with 7 bases identical to TRBD1. There are 12 residues in the CDR3. Trimming removed 6 bases from V and 5 bases from J; junction bases left unmatched: 3. Germline V lookup: CDR1 MNHEY, CDR2 SVGAGI.

This sequence joins TRBV20-1 and TRBJ2-3, with D hard to call. The CDR3 is 14 amino acids. Germline lookup yields CDR1 DFQATT and CDR2 SNEGSKA (reference sequence). V was cut by 3 bases and J by 2 bases, with 12 bases left in between. In DNA, the CDR3 is TGCAGTGCTAGTGCCGGTAGGACCACAGATACGCAGTATTTT. Translating gives CSASAGRTTDTQYF.

The CDR3 region is CASKLEGGIHEQYF. Here the CDR3 DNA reads TGTGCCAGCAAATTAGAGGGAGGGATCCACGAGCAGTACTTC. The J gene is TRBJ2-7, the V gene TRBV6-1; TRBD2 aligns across 7 bases. The ends lost 7 bases at V and 5 bases at J; junction bases unmatched: 11. Germline-derived CDR1 and CDR2 are MNHNS and SASEGT. This CDR3 spans 14 amino acids.

This clonotype has at least ten counts. The junction and the germline gene differ at one end; a read error may be behind it. The gene calls are TRBV5-1 and TRBJ2-1; 7 nucleotides match TRBD1. The CDR3 length is 15 residues. CDR1 and CDR2 (germline): SGHRS, YFSETQ. The CDR3 reads CASSQGQSSYNEQFF. The CDR3 DNA sequence: TGTGCCAGCAGCCAGGGACAGAGCTCCTACAATGAGCAGTTCTTC. Complete variable domain (other parts from reference TRBV5-1 and TRBJ2-1): KAGVTQTPRYLIKTRGQQVTLSCSPISGHRSVSWYQQTPGQGLQFLFEYFSETQRNKGNFPGRFSGRQFSNSRSEMNVSTLELGDSALYLCASSQGQSSYNEQFFGPGTRLTVL.

The V gene is TRBV7-2, the J gene TRBJ2-7; D perhaps matches TRBD2 (5 bases). V lost 3 bases to trimming and J lost 6 bases, with 15 bases between them. CDR1 and CDR2 from the germline V gene are SGHTA and FQGNSA. The CDR3 extends over 14 amino acids. For the CDR3, the DNA is TGTGCCAGCAGCTTTACGGGATGGGAATCCGAGCAGTACTTC. Its translation is CASSFTGWESEQYF.

A word on this clonotype: Germline is not matched at one junction end, which may reflect a read error. The chain joins TRBV3-1 to TRBJ2-2; D is perhaps TRBD2 (7 bases). This CDR3 contains 16 residues. In germline, CDR1 is LGHDT, CDR2 YNNKEL (reference sequence). In DNA form, the CDR3 reads TGTGCCGGCAGCCAAGGGGGAGGGGTCGACACCGGGGAGCTGTTTTTT. Protein sequence: CAGSQGGGVDTGELFF.

This chain connects TRBV7-9 to TRBJ2-4, with a tentative D call TRBD1 (6 bases). The CDR3 covers 14 residues. The V end lost 4 bases, the J end lost 7 bases, and 14 bases lay between the germline ends. From germline, CDR1 is SEHNR and CDR2 FQNEAQ (reference sequence). The CDR3 region is CASSWGAQGNIQYF. For the CDR3, the DNA is TGTGCCAGCAGCTGGGGAGCCCAGGGGAACATTCAGTACTTC.

Notes on this clonotype: Its ends do not fully match the called genes, so a read error is possible. This chain uses TRBV4-1 with TRBJ2-3; 9 bases line up with TRBD2. The CDR3 totals 15 residues. The germline V gene encodes CDR1 MGHRA and CDR2 YSYEKL. CDR3 loop: CASSGGTSLQDTLYF. CDR3 bases: TGCGCCAGCAGCGGAGGGACTAGCCTCCAAGATACGCTGTATTTT.

This clonotype was counted many times. The rearrangement links TRBV20-1 to TRBJ1-6; 10 bases are shared with TRBD1. The CDR3 spans 14 residues. CDR1 and CDR2 from the germline V gene are DFQATT and SNEGSKA (reference sequence). Trimming cost V 5 bases and J 6 bases; bases outside gene matches: 4. The CDR3 nucleotides are TGCAGTGCTCGACAGGGGGCGCGTAATTCACCCCTCCACTTT. Translating gives CSARQGARNSPLHF.

The rearrangement uses TRBV25-1 and TRBJ2-1, with D possibly matching TRBD2 (5 bases). This CDR3 is built from 11 residues. The ends were cut back, 6 bases at V and 8 bases at J, with 8 bases in the middle. Germline V gene sequence: CDR1 MGHDK, CDR2 SYGVNS. CDR3 sequence (DNA): TGTGCCAGCAGAGGGAGCCATGAGCAGTTCTTC. This translates into CASRGSHEQFF. Full variable domain (remainder filled in from reference TRBV25-1 and TRBJ2-1): EADIYQTPRYLVIGTGKKITLECSQTMGHDKMYWYQQDPGMELHLIHYSYGVNSTEKGDLSSESTVSRIRTEHFPLTLESARPSHTSQYLCASRGSHEQFFGPGTRLTVL.

The CDR3 loop reads CASSRWTSGTTRTQYF. The CDR3 coding sequence is TGTGCCAGCAGCCGATGGACTAGCGGGACGACCCGAACCCAGTACTTC. The chain has TRBV7-2 and TRBJ2-5, with 12 bases aligning to TRBD2. The CDR3 totals 16 residues. Looked up from germline, CDR1 is SGHTA and CDR2 is FQGNSA. The trim removed 5 bases at V and 8 bases at J, leaving 12 bases unmatched.

This rearrangement joins TRBV9 to TRBJ1-2; 10 positions match TRBD1. CDR3 length: 15 amino acids. From germline, CDR1 is SGDLS and CDR2 YYNGEE. After removal of 3 bases from V and 6 bases from J, the junction contained 8 bases not matched to a gene. CDR3 loop: CASSEPDRGQNGYTF. CDR3 sequence (DNA): TGTGCCAGCAGCGAGCCCGACAGGGGGCAAAATGGCTACACCTTC.

Note on this clonotype: This sequence may be a read error, since a much larger clone differs from it by one base. DNA for the CDR3: TGTGCCAGCAGTAAACAGAGCTCCTACGAGCGGTACTTC. Translating gives CASSKQSSYERYF. This chain links TRBV25-1 with TRBJ2-7; no definite D call. Germline assignment: CDR1 MGHDK and CDR2 SYGVNS. This CDR3 spans 13 amino acids.